The sample holds many counts of the clone carrying this T cell receptor (beta chain). This sample is drawn from a study of CD8 T cells in ankylosing spondylitis. Quantitative 5'-RACE with molecular barcodes produced the TCR beta libraries. TCRdb re-called the 5' RACE reads through MiXCR, storing one row per CDR3 protein. Of about 39,000 distinct CDR3 sequences in the sample, 4% are singletons; the top ten hold 4% to 4.5%. The ends were cut back, 4 bases at V and 2 bases at J, with 12 bases in the middle. Germline values: CDR1 SGDLS, CDR2 YYNGEE. There are 14 residues in the CDR3. The sequence was collected from a female donor with ankylosing spondylitis or in good health (not recorded which). Sequenced: blood, either unsorted or a sorted T cell fraction (not recorded which). V gene TRBV9 combines with J gene TRBJ2-5; D may be TRBD1 (6 bases). In DNA, the CDR3 is TGTGCCAGCAGCCCCACAGGGCGTCAAGAGACCCAGTACTTC. It encodes CASSPTGRQETQYF.